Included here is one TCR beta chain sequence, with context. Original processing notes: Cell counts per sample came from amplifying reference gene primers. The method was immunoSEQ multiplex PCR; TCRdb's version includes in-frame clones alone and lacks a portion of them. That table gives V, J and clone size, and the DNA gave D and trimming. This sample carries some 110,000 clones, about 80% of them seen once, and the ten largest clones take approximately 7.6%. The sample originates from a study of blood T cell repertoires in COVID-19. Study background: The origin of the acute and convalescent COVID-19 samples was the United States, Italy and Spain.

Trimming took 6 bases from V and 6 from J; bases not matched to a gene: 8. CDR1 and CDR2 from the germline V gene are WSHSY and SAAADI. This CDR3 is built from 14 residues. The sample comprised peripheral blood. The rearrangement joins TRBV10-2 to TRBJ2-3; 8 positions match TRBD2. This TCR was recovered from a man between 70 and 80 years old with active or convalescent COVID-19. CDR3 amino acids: CASRGLLAGDTQYF. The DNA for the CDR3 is TGCGCCAGCAGGGGCCTCCTAGCGGGCGATACGCAGTATTTT.